These 10 T cell receptor beta chains originate from one sample sequenced in a study of cytomegalovirus exposure and HLA in healthy donors. PCR amplification relied on 60 Vbeta primers (plus 13 Jbeta primers). The method was immunoSEQ multiplex PCR; TCRdb's version includes in-frame clones alone and lacks a portion of them. The table includes 210,000 or so clones, about 83% detected once. The sequencing input was PBMCs. The source is a human donor in good health.

This chain uses TRBV2 with TRBJ2-1, with 12 bases aligning to TRBD1. CDR3 length: 14 amino acids. The germline V gene encodes CDR1 SNHLY and CDR2 FYNNEI. Unmatched junction bases numbered 10, after V lost 11 bases and J lost 8 bases. The CDR3 here is CAGNRDRGLDEQFF. The CDR3 DNA reads TGTGCCGGCAACCGGGACAGGGGGCTAGATGAGCAGTTCTTC.

This clone has only a few counts. The rearrangement joins TRBV6-1 to TRBJ2-2; no definite D call. CDR1 is MNHNS and CDR2 is SASEGT in the germline V gene. The CDR3 spans 14 residues. V was pared by 6 bases and J by 0 bases, with 8 bases between. The CDR3 nucleotides read TGTGCCAGCAGGTATACAGCGAACACCGGGGAGCTGTTTTTT. This sequence encodes CASRYTANTGELFF.

The chain recombines TRBV11-2 with TRBJ2-7; 8 nucleotides agree with TRBD1. The CDR3 totals 14 residues. Looked up from germline, CDR1 is SGHAT and CDR2 is FQNNGV. Germline trimming cut 6 bases from V and 6 bases from J; bases unmatched to any gene: 10. This chain's CDR3 is CASRVTTGVGEQYF. The CDR3 coding sequence is TGTGCCAGCAGAGTCACGACAGGGGTCGGCGAGCAGTACTTC. The variable domain in full, with the rest retrieved from reference TRBV11-2 and TRBJ2-7, is EAGVAQSPRYKIIEKRQSVAFWCNPISGHATLYWYQQILGQGPKLLIQFQNNGVVDDSQLPKDRFSAERLKGVDSTLKIQPAKLEDSAVYLCASRVTTGVGEQYFGPGTRLTVT.

A word on this clone: Germline and junction disagree at one end, which may indicate a read error. V gene TRBV10-3 combines with J gene TRBJ2-3, with 9 nucleotides matching TRBD2. This CDR3 contains 13 residues. Germline-derived CDR1 and CDR2 are ENHRY and SYGVKD. CDR3 bases: TGTGCCATCACCGGGACTAGCAGAGATACGCAGTATTTT. The encoded protein is CAITGTSRDTQYF.

The rearrangement uses TRBV7-8 and TRBJ1-1, with unresolved D. V lost 4 bases and J lost 8, with 14 bases in between. Per germline, CDR1 SGHVS and CDR2 FQNEAQ. The CDR3 spans 13 residues. DNA of the CDR3: TGTGCCAGCAGCTATACCGGGGTGTTCGAAGCTTTCTTT. Translation gives CASSYTGVFEAFF. Full variable domain (missing parts from reference TRBV7-8 and TRBJ1-1): GAGVSQSPRYKVAKRGQDVALRCDPISGHVSLFWYQQALGQGPEFLTYFQNEAQLDKSGLPSDRFFAERPEGSVSTLKIQRTQQEDSAVYLCASSYTGVFEAFFGQGTRLTVV.

V is TRBV18 and J is TRBJ2-1; D possibly corresponds to TRBD2 (6 bases). The V end was cut by 2 bases, the J end by 8 bases, with 13 bases between. This CDR3 spans 14 amino acids. Germline CDR1 KGHSH, CDR2 LQKENI. CDR3 loop: CASSPSSSEDEQFF. DNA of the CDR3: TGTGCCAGCTCACCATCTTCTAGCGAGGATGAGCAGTTCTTC.

This chain connects TRBV30 to TRBJ2-3; maybe TRBD1 (7 bases). CDR1 and CDR2 from the germline V gene are GTSNPN and SVGIG (reference sequence). The CDR3 loop spans 17 amino acids. V was clipped by 3 bases and J by 4 bases, with 23 bases between them. DNA of the CDR3: TGTGCCTGGAGGCGGAGGGGGCGGCGACTCCACTCAGATACGCAGTATTTT. Its protein is CAWRRRGRRLHSDTQYF.

This clone is a singleton in its sample. V gene TRBV7-2 combines with J gene TRBJ1-1; D may be TRBD1 (5 bases). The CDR3 runs to 15 residues. Trimming cost V 2 bases and J 5 bases, with 15 bases left between them. Germline loops: CDR1 SGHTA, CDR2 FQGNSA. CDR3 in DNA: TGTGCCAGCAGCTTAATAGGGACGGGGGGAACTGAAGCTTTCTTT. It codes for CASSLIGTGGTEAFF.

V is TRBV19 and J is TRBJ2-3; maybe TRBD2 (6 bases). The germline V gene has CDR1 LNHDA and CDR2 SQIVND (reference sequence). Trimming left V 7 bases short and J 6 bases short, with 11 bases between. The CDR3 has 12 residues. CDR3 bases: TGTGCCAGTACGGGAGTTTGGGATACGCAGTATTTT. It specifies CASTGVWDTQYF.

Note on this clone: The sample contains more than one DNA sequence encoding this CDR3. The chain recombines TRBV6-1 with TRBJ1-5; no definite D call. Germline V CDR1 and CDR2: MNHNS, SASEGT. V was cut by 7 bases and J by 5 bases, with 9 bases left in between. This CDR3 contains 12 residues. The CDR3 is CASTLPDQPQHF. DNA of the CDR3: TGTGCCAGCACCCTCCCTGATCAGCCCCAGCATTTT.